These 7 T cell receptor beta chains were sequenced from one sample in a study of technical replicates of blood from several donors. Method: immunoSEQ multiplex PCR; TCRdb's copy keeps in-frame clones and lacks some. Of about 83,000 clones listed, about 92% were seen once; the top ten hold roughly 0.28%. The specimen sequenced was T cells isolated from PBMCs. The receptors here all came from a human donor in good health.

The chain joins TRBV7-9 to TRBJ1-2, with 10 bases fitting TRBD1. Germline CDR1 and CDR2: SEHNR and FQNEAQ (reference sequence). This CDR3 contains 15 residues. V lost 0 bases, J lost 5 bases, and 3 bases stayed unmatched. Here the CDR3 reads CASSLAPGQGYGYTF. CDR3 DNA sequence: TGTGCCAGCAGCTTAGCTCCGGGACAGGGGTATGGCTACACCTTC. The variable domain in full, completed from reference TRBV7-9 and TRBJ1-2, reads DTGVSQNPRHKITKRGQNVTFRCDPISEHNRLYWYRQTLGQGPEFLTYFQNEAQLEKSRLLSDRFSAERPKGSFSTLEIQRTEQGDSAMYLCASSLAPGQGYGYTFGSGTRLTVV.

DNA for the CDR3: TGCGCCAGCAGCTTGGGTAGGACAGGGGGCAAACTGGGAGATACGCAGTATTTT. Encoded protein: CASSLGRTGGKLGDTQYF. This chain uses TRBV5-1 with TRBJ2-3, with 11 bases matching TRBD1. Germline CDR1 reads SGHRS; CDR2 reads YFSETQ. V shed 0 bases, J shed 5 bases, and the junction held 11 bases outside the gene matches. CDR3 size: 18 residues.

This clone has a single count. The chain is built from TRBV4-1 and TRBJ2-3; a weak D match, TRBD1 (6 bases). The CDR3 runs to 13 residues. The V end lost 0 bases, the J end lost 14 bases, and 15 bases lay between the germline ends. The germline V gene has CDR1 MGHRA and CDR2 YSYEKL. As DNA, the CDR3 is TGCGCCAGCAGCCAAGAGTTGGCGAAGACAGGGTATTTT. Translated, it gives CASSQELAKTGYF.

This clone was found once. The chain links TRBV7-4 to TRBJ2-7, with TRBD2 as a possible D gene (6 bases). Germline V gene lookup returns CDR1 SGHVT and CDR2 SQSDAQ. Trimming took off 5 bases at V and 3 bases at J, with 14 bases between the two ends. The CDR3 is 14 amino acids. The CDR3 nucleotides read TGTGCCAGCAGCCCCCCCCGGGGGAGCTACGAGCAGTACTTC. The encoded protein is CASSPPRGSYEQYF.

The V call is TRBV11-1, the J call TRBJ1-4; D is ambiguous. This CDR3 spans 15 amino acids. Between the trimmed V and J ends, which lost 7 bases and 5 bases, there was a span of 17 bases. From germline, CDR1 is SGHAT and CDR2 FQDESV (reference sequence). CDR3 protein: CASNQVGWPNEKLFF. The DNA of the CDR3 is TGTGCCAGCAACCAGGTTGGATGGCCAAATGAAAAACTGTTTTTT.

The chain recombines TRBV10-3 with TRBJ1-1, with 7 positions matching TRBD1. Germline assignment: CDR1 ENHRY and CDR2 SYGVKD. This CDR3 spans 13 amino acids. Losses at the gene ends were 7 bases for V and 4 bases for J; bases not matched to a gene: 6. The CDR3 sequence: CAINRQGATEAFF. Here the CDR3 DNA reads TGTGCCATCAATCGACAGGGCGCCACTGAAGCTTTCTTT.

The chain has TRBV11-3 and TRBJ1-1, with unresolved D. The germline V gene encodes CDR1 SGHNT and CDR2 YENEEA. The CDR3 sequence is 13 residues long. Trimming removed 4 bases from V and 1 base from J, with 7 bases in between. CDR3 protein: CASSSGGNTEAFF. CDR3 sequence (DNA): TGTGCCAGCAGCTCAGGTGGGAACACTGAAGCTTTCTTT.